The present TCR beta chain was sequenced within a study of shared clonotypes between healthy human individuals. Data came from immunoSEQ multiplex PCR; TCRdb stores just in-frame clones and leaves some out. Among over 2 million clones listed, around 90% were seen once. V gave up 1 base and J gave up 4 bases, with 8 bases separating them. Germline CDR1 LGHNA, CDR2 YSLEER. The CDR3 runs 14 residues. The chain has TRBV4-3 and TRBJ1-5; D is undetermined. Material for sequencing was naive CD4+ T cells from PBMCs. Subset defined: CD45RA+ positively selected. The TCR sequence derives from a young man in good health. Some clones in this sample may be carry-over from other donors' samples. This CDR3 reads CASSQGRRNQPQHF. Written as DNA, the CDR3 is TGCGCCAGCAGCCAAGGTCGGAGGAATCAGCCCCAGCATTTT.